One and the same sample provided the 8 T cell receptor beta chains below, sequenced in a study of T cells after yellow fever vaccination. TCRdb re-derived calls from the 5' RACE reads in MiXCR, one entry per CDR3 protein. The sample lists some 420,000 distinct CDR3 sequences, around 20% seen once, with 15% to 20% in the top ten. This specimen consisted of PBMCs, obtained before the yellow fever booster vaccination. The receptors stem from a young man who received the YFV17D yellow fever vaccine.

The gene calls are TRBV20-1 and TRBJ1-1; D may be TRBD1 (6 bases). CDR1 DFQATT and CDR2 SNEGSKA come from the germline V gene (reference sequence). V was cut by 1 base and J by 4 bases, with 22 bases left in between. There are 17 residues in the CDR3. As DNA, the CDR3 is TGCAGTGCTAGAGCGGGGTTCGCTTCAGGGGTGAGCACTGAAGCTTTCTTT. As protein: CSARAGFASGVSTEAFF.

The table lists this clonotype with a few counts. J is TRBJ1-1 and V is TRBV7-9, with unresolved D. Germline CDR1 reads SEHNR; CDR2 reads FQNEAQ (reference sequence). V gave up 5 bases and J gave up 0 bases, with 7 bases separating them. The CDR3 is made up of 13 amino acids. The CDR3: CASSPWLNTEAFF. In DNA form, the CDR3 reads TGTGCCAGCAGCCCCTGGCTGAACACTGAAGCTTTCTTT. Full variable domain (outside the CDR3, taken from reference TRBV7-9 and TRBJ1-1): DTGVSQNPRHKITKRGQNVTFRCDPISEHNRLYWYRQTLGQGPEFLTYFQNEAQLEKSRLLSDRFSAERPKGSFSTLEIQRTEQGDSAMYLCASSPWLNTEAFFGQGTRLTVV.

The V call is TRBV6-2 or TRBV6-3, the J call TRBJ1-1; no firm D call. Trimming left V 4 bases short and J 5 bases short, with 14 bases between. This CDR3 spans 14 amino acids. Germline values: CDR1 MNHEY, CDR2 SVGEGT. CDR3 DNA sequence: TGTGCCAGCAGTTTCCTCCGGATTAAGACTGAAGCTTTCTTT. This codes for CASSFLRIKTEAFF.

The CDR3 bases are TGTGCCATCAGTGGTAACCCCTCCGCGCGCGGGGGGGACACCGGGGAGCTGTTTTTT. It specifies CAISGNPSARGGDTGELFF. The chain recombines TRBV10-3 with TRBJ2-2; 9 bases map to TRBD2. This CDR3 contains 19 residues. Trimming cost V 4 bases and J 3 bases; bases outside gene matches: 15. CDR1 is ENHRY and CDR2 is SYGVKD in the germline V gene.

A few counts support this clonotype. The rearrangement joins TRBV24-1 to TRBJ1-2; tentatively, D is TRBD1 (5 bases). Trimming stripped 4 bases from V and 4 bases from J, with 21 bases between. CDR1 is KGHDR and CDR2 is SFDVKD in the germline V gene. CDR3 length: 17 residues. The CDR3 nucleotides are TGTGCCACCAGTGACCGGGACTCTTTCCAAGAAGGCTATGGCTACACCTTC. It yields the protein CATSDRDSFQEGYGYTF.

The rearrangement links TRBV7-9 to TRBJ1-1, with 8 bases fitting TRBD1. Unmatched junction bases numbered 6, after V lost 5 bases and J lost 4 bases. Germline V gene data show CDR1 as SEHNR and CDR2 as FQNEAQ (reference sequence). This CDR3 is 14 amino acids long. This CDR3 is CASSPDRVSTEAFF. The CDR3 coding sequence is TGTGCCAGCAGCCCGGACAGGGTAAGCACTGAAGCTTTCTTT.

The CDR3 nucleotides read TGTGCCAGCAGTTACGGACAGGGAGGGTCGAGCGAGCAGTACTTC. The encoded protein is CASSYGQGGSSEQYF. The chain links TRBV6-5 to TRBJ2-7; D possibly corresponds to TRBD1 (8 bases). Looked up from germline, CDR1 is MNHEY and CDR2 is SVGAGI. CDR3 size: 15 residues. Trimming took off 2 bases at V and 6 bases at J, with 17 bases between the two ends.

The chain has TRBV5-6 and TRBJ2-5, with D perhaps TRBD2 (5 bases). CDR3 length: 13 residues. CDR1 SGHDT and CDR2 YYEEEE come from the germline V gene. With 0 bases removed from V and 4 bases from J, the gap between germline ends came to 7 bases. In DNA, the CDR3 is TGTGCCAGCAGCTTGGCCGGGATAGAGACCCAGTACTTC. Encoded protein: CASSLAGIETQYF.